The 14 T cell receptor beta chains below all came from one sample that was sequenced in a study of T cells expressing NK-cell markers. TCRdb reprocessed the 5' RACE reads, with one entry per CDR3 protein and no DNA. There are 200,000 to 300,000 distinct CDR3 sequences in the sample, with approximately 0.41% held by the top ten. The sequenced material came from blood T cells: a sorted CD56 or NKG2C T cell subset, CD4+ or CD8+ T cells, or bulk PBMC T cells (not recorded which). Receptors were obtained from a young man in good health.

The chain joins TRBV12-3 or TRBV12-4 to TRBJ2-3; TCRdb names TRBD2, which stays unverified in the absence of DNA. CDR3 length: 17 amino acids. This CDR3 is CASSLGTDFVSTDTQYF.

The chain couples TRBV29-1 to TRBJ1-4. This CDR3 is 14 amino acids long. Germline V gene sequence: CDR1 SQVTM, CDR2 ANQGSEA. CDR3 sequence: CSVGLQSLEGKLFF. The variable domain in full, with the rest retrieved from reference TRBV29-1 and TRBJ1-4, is SAVISQKPSRDICQRGTSLTIQCQVDSQVTMMFWYRQQPGQSLTLIATANQGSEATYESGFVIDKFPISRPNLTFSTLTVSNMSPEDSSIYLCSVGLQSLEGKLFFGSGTQLSVL.

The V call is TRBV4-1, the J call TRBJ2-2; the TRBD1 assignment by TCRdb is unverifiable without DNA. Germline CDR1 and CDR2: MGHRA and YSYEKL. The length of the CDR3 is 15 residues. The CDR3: CASRRDRAYTGELFF.

CDR3 protein: CASSPRGLAGVTYNEQFF. The chain has TRBV5-6 and TRBJ2-1; TCRdb's assignment of TRBD2 cannot be checked, as there is no DNA. The CDR3 extends over 18 amino acids. Germline values: CDR1 SGHDT, CDR2 YYEEEE.

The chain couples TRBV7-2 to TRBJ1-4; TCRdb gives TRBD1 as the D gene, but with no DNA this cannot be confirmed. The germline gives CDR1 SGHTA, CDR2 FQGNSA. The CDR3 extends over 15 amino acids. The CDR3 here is CASSYAGTGGEKLFF. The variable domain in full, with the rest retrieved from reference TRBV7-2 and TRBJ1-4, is GAGVSQSPSNKVTEKGKDVELRCDPISGHTALYWYRQSLGQGLEFLIYFQGNSAPDKSGLPSDRFSAERTGGSVSTLTIQRTQQEDSAVYLCASSYAGTGGEKLFFGSGTQLSVL.

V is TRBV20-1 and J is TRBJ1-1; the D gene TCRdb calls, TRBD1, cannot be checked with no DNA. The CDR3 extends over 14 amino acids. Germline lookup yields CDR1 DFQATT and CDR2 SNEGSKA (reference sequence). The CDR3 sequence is CSARDGQGRDEAFF.

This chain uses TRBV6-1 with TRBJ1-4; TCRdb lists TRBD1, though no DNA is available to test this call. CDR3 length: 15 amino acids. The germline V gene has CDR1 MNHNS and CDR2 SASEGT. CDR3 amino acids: CASSPAGTAGEKLFF.

The CDR3 spells CSVDIRRERYEQFF. The V call is TRBV29-1, the J call TRBJ2-1; the TRBD2 assignment by TCRdb is unverifiable without DNA. Germline CDR1 reads SQVTM; CDR2 reads ANQGSEA. The CDR3 contains 14 residues.

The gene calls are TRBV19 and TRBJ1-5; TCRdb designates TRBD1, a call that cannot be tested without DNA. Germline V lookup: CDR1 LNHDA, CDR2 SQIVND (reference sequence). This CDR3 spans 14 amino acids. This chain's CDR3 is CASIGDRYNQPQHF.

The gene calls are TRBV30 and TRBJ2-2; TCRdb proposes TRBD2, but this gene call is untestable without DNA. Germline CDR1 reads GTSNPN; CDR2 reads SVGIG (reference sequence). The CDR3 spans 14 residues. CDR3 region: CAHGWEGAAGELFF.

The CDR3 region is CASSLDTSGAQETQYF. This chain uses TRBV5-4 with TRBJ2-5; TCRdb names TRBD2, which stays unverified in the absence of DNA. Germline values: CDR1 SGHNT, CDR2 YYREEE (reference sequence). There are 16 residues in the CDR3.

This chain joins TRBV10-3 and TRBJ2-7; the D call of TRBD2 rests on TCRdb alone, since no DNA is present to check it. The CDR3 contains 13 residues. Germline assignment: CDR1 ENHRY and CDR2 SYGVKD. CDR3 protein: CATLASGSHEQYF.

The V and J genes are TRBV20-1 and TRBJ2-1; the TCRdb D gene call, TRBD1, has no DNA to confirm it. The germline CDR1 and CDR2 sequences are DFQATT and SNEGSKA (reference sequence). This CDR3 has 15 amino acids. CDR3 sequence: CSQDRGAEANNEQFF.

CDR3 region: CSARDLVGGWETQYF. V and J are TRBV20-1 and TRBJ2-5; TCRdb indicates TRBD1, and absent DNA this call remains unverified. Germline loops: CDR1 DFQATT, CDR2 SNEGSKA (reference sequence). This CDR3 is 15 amino acids long.